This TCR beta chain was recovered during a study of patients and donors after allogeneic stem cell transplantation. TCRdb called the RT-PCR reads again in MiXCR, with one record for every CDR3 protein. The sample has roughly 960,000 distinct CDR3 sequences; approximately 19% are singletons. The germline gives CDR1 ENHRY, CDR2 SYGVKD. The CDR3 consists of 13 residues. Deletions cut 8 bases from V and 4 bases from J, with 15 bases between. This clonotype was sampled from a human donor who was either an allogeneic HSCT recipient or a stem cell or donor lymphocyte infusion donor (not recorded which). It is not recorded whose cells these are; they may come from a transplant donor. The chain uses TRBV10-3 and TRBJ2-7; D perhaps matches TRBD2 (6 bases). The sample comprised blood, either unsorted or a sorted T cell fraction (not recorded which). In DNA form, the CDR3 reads TGTGCCATCGGAGGGGCCTTCGAATACGAGCAGTACTTC. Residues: CAIGGAFEYEQYF.